One sample yielded the 30 T cell receptor beta chains listed below, sequenced in a study of blood T cell repertoires in COVID-19. Method: immunoSEQ multiplex PCR; TCRdb's copy keeps in-frame clones and lacks some. Of 200,000 to 250,000 clones in the sample, 80% are singletons; the top ten hold about 4%. The source material was PBMCs or T cells enriched from blood (not recorded which). Receptors originate from a man aged 30 to 45 with acute COVID-19.

The J gene is TRBJ1-1, the V gene TRBV30; no clear D gene. CDR3 length: 14 amino acids. From germline, CDR1 is GTSNPN and CDR2 SVGIG (reference sequence). Between the trimmed V and J ends, which lost 2 bases and 1 base, there was a span of 11 bases. The DNA of the CDR3 is TGTGCCTGGAGTCGGGAGCCAGAGAACACTGAAGCTTTCTTT. Protein sequence: CAWSREPENTEAFF.

This chain's CDR3 is CAGQLSGSPTDTQYF. The CDR3 DNA reads TGTGCCGGACAACTCAGCGGGTCCCCCACAGATACGCAGTATTTT. The rearrangement links TRBV2 to TRBJ2-3, with D tentatively TRBD2 (6 bases). V lost 11 bases and J 2 bases, leaving 20 bases between the germline ends. The CDR3 length is 15 residues. Germline CDR1 is SNHLY and CDR2 is FYNNEI.

This chain connects TRBV7-3 to TRBJ2-5; the match to TRBD1 covers 10 bases. The CDR3 is 14 amino acids. Germline lookup yields CDR1 SGHTA and CDR2 FQGTGA. Trimming took 0 bases from V and 5 from J; bases not matched to a gene: 0. The CDR3 nucleotides are TGTGCCAGCAGCTTAACGGGACAGGGGGAGACCCAGTACTTC. It yields the protein CASSLTGQGETQYF. Supplemented by reference TRBV7-3 and TRBJ2-5, the full variable domain reads GAGVSQTPSNKVTEKGKYVELRCDPISGHTALYWYRQSLGQGPEFLIYFQGTGAADDSGLPNDRFFAVRPEGSVSTLKIQRTERGDSAVYLCASSLTGQGETQYFGPGTRLLVL.

The CDR3 DNA sequence: TGTGCCAGCAGCCAGCCCGGGACAGAAAAAACCGGGGAGCTGTTTTTT. Translation gives CASSQPGTEKTGELFF. This chain connects TRBV13 to TRBJ2-2; 7 bases fit TRBD1. V was pared by 5 bases and J by 5 bases, with 11 bases of the junction left unmatched. CDR3 length equals 16 residues. Germline values: CDR1 PRHDT, CDR2 FYEKMQ (reference sequence).

This sequence joins TRBV11-2 and TRBJ1-6, with D unresolved. The CDR3 totals 13 residues. Germline V gene lookup returns CDR1 SGHAT and CDR2 FQNNGV. V lost 5 bases, J lost 6 bases, and 8 bases lay in between. The CDR3 sequence: CASSVSRNSPLHF. In DNA form, the CDR3 reads TGTGCCAGCAGCGTTAGTCGTAATTCACCCCTCCACTTT.

Only a few counts were recorded for this clone. The chain joins TRBV28 to TRBJ1-2; D is uncertain. V was shortened by 2 bases and J by 5 bases, with 12 bases between the two germline ends. CDR1 MDHEN and CDR2 SYDVKM come from the germline V gene. The CDR3 loop spans 14 amino acids. The CDR3 nucleotides read TGTGCCAGCAGTTTAGAACCTACTGCTTATGGCTACACCTTC. It codes for CASSLEPTAYGYTF.

The CDR3 reads CASSPRTSGPYEQYF. CDR3 bases: TGCGCCAGCAGCCCACGGACTAGCGGTCCCTACGAGCAGTACTTC. The chain employs TRBV5-1 and TRBJ2-7; 10 bases map to TRBD2. This CDR3 comprises 15 residues. Germline V CDR1 and CDR2: SGHRS, YFSETQ. After removal of 4 bases from V and 2 bases from J, the junction contained 6 bases not matched to a gene.

The chain links TRBV2 to TRBJ1-3, with 10 bases aligning to TRBD1. V gave up 5 bases and J gave up 2 bases; unmatched junction bases: 3. The germline CDR1 and CDR2 sequences are SNHLY and FYNNEI. This CDR3 region has 15 residues. The CDR3 DNA sequence: TGTGCCAGCAGTAAAGGGACAGGGGCTGGAAACACCATATATTTT. This sequence encodes CASSKGTGAGNTIYF.

The chain recombines TRBV20-1 with TRBJ2-3, with a possible D match to TRBD1 (7 bases). CDR3 size: 11 residues. The V gene's germline CDR1 is DFQATT and CDR2 SNEGSKA (reference sequence). V was cut by 7 bases and J by 10 bases, with 15 bases left in between. The CDR3 is CSGSDREAQYF. CDR3 nucleotides: TGCAGTGGGTCCGACAGGGAGGCGCAGTATTTT.

DNA of the CDR3: TGTGCCAGCAGCTTCCTATTCCGGGACAGGGTATCCGGCAATCAGCCCCAGCATTTT. This translates into CASSFLFRDRVSGNQPQHF. The chain joins TRBV5-5 to TRBJ1-5; 9 bases are shared with TRBD1. The CDR3 spans 19 residues. J lost 2 bases, V lost 2 bases, and 14 bases had no gene match. Germline V lookup: CDR1 SGHKS, CDR2 YYEKEE (reference sequence). The variable domain in full, with the rest retrieved from reference TRBV5-5 and TRBJ1-5, is DAGVTQSPTHLIKTRGQQVTLRCSPISGHKSVSWYQQVLGQGPQFIFQYYEKEERGRGNFPDRFSARQFPNYSSELNVNALLLGDSALYLCASSFLFRDRVSGNQPQHFGDGTRLSIL.

This clone has a single count. The chain is built from TRBV7-6 and TRBJ2-2; D unclear. The germline V gene encodes CDR1 SGHVS and CDR2 FNYEAQ. This CDR3 contains 16 residues. The V end lost 1 base, the J end lost 0 bases, and 9 bases lay between the germline ends. CDR3 in DNA: TGTGCCAGCAGCTTAGAGCCCTTTGCGAACACCGGGGAGCTGTTTTTT. Amino acid sequence: CASSLEPFANTGELFF.

The count of this clone is one. The chain uses TRBV29-1 and TRBJ2-5, with TRBD1 matching 11 bases. Germline-derived CDR1 and CDR2 are SQVTM and ANQGSEA. The V segment lost 5 bases and the J segment 1 base; nucleotides outside the gene matches: 9. CDR3 size: 16 residues. In DNA form, the CDR3 reads TGCAGCGTTCTCAGTGGGGACAGGGGGATCCAAGAGACCCAGTACTTC. Its protein is CSVLSGDRGIQETQYF.

This clone was observed a single time. This chain uses TRBV29-1 with TRBJ2-3; possible D gene TRBD1, 6 bases. Germline V gives CDR1 SQVTM, CDR2 ANQGSEA. The CDR3 sequence is 13 residues long. Between the trimmed V and J ends, which lost 6 bases and 4 bases, there was a span of 14 bases. The CDR3 nucleotides read TGCAGCGTGGCAACAGGGATATCAGATACGCAGTATTTT. The encoded protein is CSVATGISDTQYF.

The CDR3 DNA reads as TGTGCCAGCAGTACTGGTTTGGGCAATCAGCCCCAGCATTTT. Its protein product is CASSTGLGNQPQHF. The chain combines TRBV6-5 with TRBJ1-5, with unresolved D. There are 14 residues in the CDR3. Per the germline V gene, CDR1 is MNHEY and CDR2 is SVGAGI. V shed 5 bases and J shed 2 bases, with 10 bases lying between them.

The table lists this clone with many counts. The chain couples TRBV19 to TRBJ1-6; D is possibly TRBD1 (5 bases). Germline V gene data show CDR1 as LNHDA and CDR2 as SQIVND (reference sequence). The CDR3 is 14 amino acids. Trimming removed 3 bases at V and 7 bases at J, with 10 bases between. DNA of the CDR3: TGTGCCAGTAGTATGCGGCAGGGAAATTCACCCCTCCACTTT. As protein: CASSMRQGNSPLHF.

This rearrangement joins TRBV29-1 to TRBJ1-3; D gene uncertain. V lost 7 bases, J lost 4 bases, and 14 bases lay in between. There are 13 residues in the CDR3. Germline V CDR1 and CDR2: SQVTM, ANQGSEA. The CDR3 loop is CSAQPAAGNTIYF. DNA of the CDR3: TGCAGCGCGCAACCAGCGGCGGGAAACACCATATATTTT.

The chain has TRBV27 and TRBJ2-5, with D tentatively TRBD2 (6 bases). Germline CDR1 is MNHEY and CDR2 is SMNVEV (reference sequence). The CDR3 loop spans 14 amino acids. The germline V and J ends were trimmed by 5 bases and 7 bases, with 17 bases remaining between them. CDR3 nucleotides: TGTGCCAGCAGTGGATTGGGGGGTGGGGGGACCCAGTACTTC. Protein: CASSGLGGGGTQYF.

J is TRBJ2-7 and V is TRBV30, with unresolved D. CDR1 and CDR2 from the germline V gene are GTSNPN and SVGIG (reference sequence). V lost 2 bases to trimming and J lost 4 bases, with 12 bases between them. The CDR3 covers 13 residues. This chain's CDR3 is CAWSLEVRYEQYF. CDR3 in DNA: TGTGCCTGGAGTTTAGAGGTGAGGTACGAGCAGTACTTC. The entire variable domain, with the rest obtained from reference TRBV30 and TRBJ2-7, is as follows: SQTIHQWPATLVQPVGSPLSLECTVEGTSNPNLYWYRQAAGRGLQLLFYSVGIGQISSEVPQNLSASRPQDRQFILSSKKLLLSDSGFYLCAWSLEVRYEQYFGPGTRLTVT.

The chain carries TRBV15 and TRBJ1-1; 7 bases fit TRBD1. The CDR3 is 14 amino acids. Germline assignment: CDR1 LNHNV and CDR2 YYDKDF (reference sequence). V lost 3 bases, J lost 11 bases, and 12 bases stayed unmatched. The CDR3 sequence is CATSRDLQGIRAFF. Here the CDR3 DNA reads TGTGCCACCAGCAGGGACCTACAGGGGATTAGGGCTTTCTTT.

The chain couples TRBV2 to TRBJ1-5; D might be TRBD1 (5 bases). CDR1 is SNHLY, CDR2 FYNNEI, per germline. The V gene lost 10 bases and the J gene lost 3 bases, with 16 bases spanning the gap. The length of the CDR3 is 14 residues. In DNA form, the CDR3 reads TGTGCCACCAAGATCACAGGAAACAATCAGCCCCAGCATTTT. Translated: CATKITGNNQPQHF.

The chain is built from TRBV2 and TRBJ1-5; D is ambiguous. CDR1 is SNHLY and CDR2 is FYNNEI in the germline V gene. Trimming took off 6 bases at V and 0 bases at J, with 9 bases between the two ends. The CDR3 covers 14 residues. The CDR3 sequence: CASSPGLSNQPQHF. DNA of the CDR3: TGTGCCAGCAGCCCCGGACTTAGCAATCAGCCCCAGCATTTT. Supplemented by reference TRBV2 and TRBJ1-5, the full variable domain reads EPEVTQTPSHQVTQMGQEVILRCVPISNHLYFYWYRQILGQKVEFLVSFYNNEISEKSEIFDDQFSVERPDGSNFTLKIRSTKLEDSAMYFCASSPGLSNQPQHFGDGTRLSIL.

The genes are TRBV11-3 and TRBJ1-1; TRBD1 matches 9 bases. Losses at the gene ends were 4 bases for V and 3 bases for J; bases not matched to a gene: 12. Germline-derived CDR1 and CDR2 are SGHNT and YENEEA. CDR3 length: 17 residues. CDR3 in amino acids: CASSCGTGISIDTEAFF. CDR3 in DNA: TGTGCCAGCAGCTGCGGGACAGGGATTTCGATCGACACTGAAGCTTTCTTT. Combining the CDR3 with reference TRBV11-3 and TRBJ1-1 gives the whole variable domain EAGVVQSPRYKIIEKKQPVAFWCNPISGHNTLYWYLQNLGQGPELLIRYENEEAVDDSQLPKDRFSAERLKGVDSTLKIQPAELGDSAVYLCASSCGTGISIDTEAFFGQGTRLTVV.

The CDR3, as DNA: TGTGCCAGCAGGTCTTGGGGCTCGAACACCGGGGAGCTGTTTTTT. It specifies CASRSWGSNTGELFF. V is TRBV7-3 and J is TRBJ2-2; tentative D call: TRBD1 (5 bases). Germline-derived CDR1 and CDR2 are SGHTA and FQGTGA. V was trimmed by 6 bases and J by 0 bases, leaving 11 bases between them. The CDR3 has 15 amino acids. The entire variable domain, with the rest obtained from reference TRBV7-3 and TRBJ2-2, is as follows: GAGVSQTPSNKVTEKGKYVELRCDPISGHTALYWYRQSLGQGPEFLIYFQGTGAADDSGLPNDRFFAVRPEGSVSTLKIQRTERGDSAVYLCASRSWGSNTGELFFGEGSRLTVL.

The rearrangement links TRBV5-1 to TRBJ2-3; 10 bases map to TRBD2. V lost 1 base and J lost 1; bases outside the gene matches: 3. Germline V gives CDR1 SGHRS, CDR2 YFSETQ. This CDR3 comprises 16 residues. The DNA for the CDR3 is TGCGCCAGCAGCTTGACCGGGACTAGCGGCACAGATACGCAGTATTTT. Protein sequence: CASSLTGTSGTDTQYF.

This clone was seen once. V and J are TRBV5-1 and TRBJ1-2; 11 nucleotides line up with TRBD1. Germline-derived CDR1 and CDR2 are SGHRS and YFSETQ. CDR3 length: 16 residues. V was clipped by 4 bases and J by 7 bases; unmatched bases: 12. CDR3: CASSPAMGQGGFGYTF. The CDR3 nucleotides read TGCGCCAGCAGCCCGGCTATGGGACAGGGGGGTTTTGGCTACACCTTC.

The gene calls are TRBV5-5 and TRBJ1-4, with 9 bases that match TRBD1. The CDR3 length is 19 residues. CDR1 and CDR2 (germline): SGHKS, YYEKEE (reference sequence). The J segment lost 3 bases and the V segment lost 4 bases, leaving 16 bases of the junction unmatched. The CDR3: CASSKYHRDRVVANEKLFF. The CDR3 DNA reads TGTGCCAGCAGCAAATATCACCGGGACAGGGTAGTCGCTAATGAAAAACTGTTTTTT. The full variable domain, completed using reference TRBV5-5 and TRBJ1-4, is DAGVTQSPTHLIKTRGQQVTLRCSPISGHKSVSWYQQVLGQGPQFIFQYYEKEERGRGNFPDRFSARQFPNYSSELNVNALLLGDSALYLCASSKYHRDRVVANEKLFFGSGTQLSVL.

This clone came up a few times. This chain joins TRBV7-2 and TRBJ1-6; 7 nucleotides match TRBD1. V trimming: 5 bases; J trimming: 3 bases; junction bases outside the gene matches: 7. The germline CDR1 and CDR2 sequences are SGHTA and FQGNSA. There are 16 residues in the CDR3. The CDR3 region is CASSLKGADYNSPLHF. The CDR3 DNA reads as TGTGCCAGCAGCCTTAAGGGGGCTGACTATAATTCACCCCTCCACTTT.

The rearrangement joins TRBV9 to TRBJ2-3; 9 bases are shared with TRBD2. Germline trimming cut 2 bases from V and 0 bases from J; bases unmatched to any gene: 7. The CDR3 runs to 17 residues. Germline loops: CDR1 SGDLS, CDR2 YYNGEE. The CDR3 is CASSVEAGGSSTDTQYF. The CDR3 DNA is TGTGCCAGCAGCGTGGAAGCGGGGGGCTCTAGCACAGATACGCAGTATTTT.

This clone was observed a few times. This sample also contains other DNA sequences that code for the same CDR3. The chain employs TRBV20-1 and TRBJ2-7, with unresolved D. The germline V gene encodes CDR1 DFQATT and CDR2 SNEGSKA (reference sequence). The V and J ends lost 2 bases and 6 bases respectively, with 8 bases between them. There are 11 residues in the CDR3. The CDR3 region is CSARSGVEQYF. DNA of the CDR3: TGCAGTGCTAGAAGTGGAGTCGAGCAGTACTTC.

This chain joins TRBV5-4 and TRBJ2-1, with D uncertain. The CDR3 is made up of 15 amino acids. Trimming pared 4 bases from V and 5 bases from J, leaving 16 bases between. Germline CDR1 SGHNT, CDR2 YYREEE (reference sequence). The CDR3 loop reads CASSPTTRSNNEQFF. The CDR3 DNA follows: TGTGCCAGCAGCCCGACAACTCGATCAAACAATGAGCAGTTCTTC. The variable domain in full, with the rest retrieved from reference TRBV5-4 and TRBJ2-1, is ETGVTQSPTHLIKTRGQQVTLRCSSQSGHNTVSWYQQALGQGPQFIFQYYREEENGRGNFPPRFSGLQFPNYSSELNVNALELDDSALYLCASSPTTRSNNEQFFGPGTRLTVL.